Following are 28 T cell receptor beta chains from one sample sequenced in a study of blood T cell repertoires in COVID-19. Sequencing was performed with immunoSEQ multiplex PCR; in TCRdb, only in-frame clones are kept and a portion is missing. The repertoire holds about 240,000 clones, with nearly 90% as singletons. Sequencing was done on a sample of peripheral blood. The receptors stem from a woman in her 30s with acute or convalescent COVID-19.

This clone was picked up one time. V and J are TRBV5-1 and TRBJ2-7, with 7 positions matching TRBD1. The V and J ends lost 4 bases and 4 bases, in that order; junction bases with no gene match: 5. Germline lookup yields CDR1 SGHRS and CDR2 YFSETQ. The CDR3 has 13 residues. The CDR3 bases are TGCGCCAGCAGCCCGGGACAGCGTTACGAGCAGTACTTC. This sequence encodes CASSPGQRYEQYF. The full variable domain, in which reference TRBV5-1 and TRBJ2-7 provide the parts outside the CDR3, is KAGVTQTPRYLIKTRGQQVTLSCSPISGHRSVSWYQQTPGQGLQFLFEYFSETQRNKGNFPGRFSGRQFSNSRSEMNVSTLELGDSALYLCASSPGQRYEQYFGPGTRLTVT.

The rearrangement uses TRBV6-2 or TRBV6-3 and TRBJ2-7; 8 nucleotides match TRBD2. Germline V lookup: CDR1 MNHEY, CDR2 SVGEGT. The CDR3 spans 18 residues. The J segment lost 4 bases and the V segment lost 2 bases, leaving 16 bases of the junction unmatched. The CDR3 reads CASSYQTKAGAFRYEQYF. The CDR3 coding sequence is TGTGCCAGCAGTTACCAGACTAAAGCGGGAGCATTCCGGTACGAGCAGTACTTC.

The J gene is TRBJ1-6, the V gene TRBV5-8, with D unresolved. The CDR3 covers 15 residues. Germline V gene data show CDR1 as SGHTS and CDR2 as YDEGEE. Trimming left V 7 bases short and J 8 bases short, with 19 bases between. CDR3 nucleotides: TGTGCCAGCGTACGGGAGACGGGGATATATTCACCCCTCCACTTT. This codes for CASVRETGIYSPLHF. Complete variable domain (other parts from reference TRBV5-8 and TRBJ1-6): EAGVTQSPTHLIKTRGQQATLRCSPISGHTSVYWYQQALGLGLQFLLWYDEGEERNRGNFPPRFSGRQFPNYSSELNVNALELEDSALYLCASVRETGIYSPLHFGNGTRLTVT.

The gene calls are TRBV4-1 and TRBJ2-4; D uncertain. V was shortened by 0 bases and J by 3 bases, with 15 bases between the two germline ends. The CDR3 length is 17 residues. Per the germline V gene, CDR1 is MGHRA and CDR2 is YSYEKL. The CDR3 here is CASSQEAGRQVKNIQYF. Here the CDR3 DNA reads TGCGCCAGCAGCCAAGAAGCTGGCCGGCAGGTCAAAAACATTCAGTACTTC.

The chain has TRBV6-5 and TRBJ1-5; D is perhaps TRBD1 (5 bases). CDR3 length: 15 amino acids. CDR1 is MNHEY, CDR2 SVGAGI, per germline. Trimming left V 0 bases short and J 3 bases short, with 9 bases between. This CDR3 reads CASSYSKGLNQPQHF. CDR3 coding DNA: TGTGCCAGCAGTTACTCGAAGGGACTCAATCAGCCCCAGCATTTT.

The CDR3 sequence: CASSVGAGVTDTQYF. The CDR3, as DNA: TGTGCCAGCAGCGTAGGGGCAGGGGTCACAGATACGCAGTATTTT. This chain connects TRBV9 to TRBJ2-3; maybe TRBD1 (6 bases). V was shortened by 0 bases and J by 2 bases, with 10 bases between the two germline ends. The CDR3 spans 15 residues. Germline loops: CDR1 SGDLS, CDR2 YYNGEE.

This chain uses TRBV9 with TRBJ1-4; 8 bases align to TRBD1. The CDR3 covers 14 residues. Germline V CDR1 and CDR2: SGDLS, YYNGEE. The ends lost 4 bases at V and 10 bases at J; junction bases unmatched: 9. CDR3 residues: CASSPIGQGGKLFF. The CDR3 DNA sequence: TGTGCCAGCAGCCCCATCGGACAGGGCGGAAAACTGTTTTTT.

This clone was seen once. This chain links TRBV11-3 with TRBJ2-1; 8 nucleotides match TRBD1. J gave up 6 bases and V 0 bases, and 7 bases lay outside the gene matches. CDR3 length equals 16 residues. Looked up from germline, CDR1 is SGHNT and CDR2 is YENEEA. CDR3 sequence reads: CASSLEDRENINEQFF. The CDR3 nucleotides are TGTGCCAGCAGCTTAGAGGACAGGGAAAATATCAATGAGCAGTTCTTC.

The rearrangement links TRBV4-2 to TRBJ2-7, with a weak D call TRBD1 (6 bases). This CDR3 region has 13 residues. Germline-derived CDR1 and CDR2 are LGHNA and YNFKEQ. V dropped 0 bases and J dropped 8 bases, with 11 bases sitting between them. CDR3 sequence (DNA): TGTGCCAGCAGCCAAGATAGGCAGGGGAAGCAGTACTTC. It encodes CASSQDRQGKQYF.

The rearrangement links TRBV3-1 (or the pseudogene TRBV3-2) to TRBJ2-1; D might be TRBD2 (7 bases). The CDR3 has 16 residues. V was cut by 1 base and J by 2 bases, with 12 bases left in between. CDR1 and CDR2 from the germline V gene are LGHDT and YNNKEL (reference sequence). As DNA, the CDR3 is TGTGCCAGCAGCCAAGTAGGGGGGGCGACCTACAATGAGCAGTTCTTC. This translates into CASSQVGGATYNEQFF.

V is TRBV11-3 and J is TRBJ2-1; a possible D gene is TRBD2 (6 bases). Germline V lookup: CDR1 SGHNT, CDR2 YENEEA. The CDR3 spans 13 residues. V lost 5 bases and J 10 bases, leaving 15 bases between the germline ends. The CDR3 nucleotides are TGTGCCAGCAGCCCACGCAGGCGGGACGAGCAGTTCTTC. This codes for CASSPRRRDEQFF.

This clone was observed a few times. The chain uses TRBV7-2 and TRBJ1-1; possibly TRBD1 for D (5 bases). V lost 6 bases and J 0 bases, leaving 17 bases between the germline ends. Per germline, CDR1 SGHTA and CDR2 FQGNSA. The CDR3 length is 16 residues. CDR3 region: CASRGQGLQMNTEAFF. The CDR3 DNA reads as TGTGCCAGCAGGGGGCAGGGCCTTCAAATGAACACTGAAGCTTTCTTT.

The CDR3 sequence is CASSQEPQVSTGELFF. The CDR3 bases are TGCGCCAGCAGCCAAGAGCCCCAGGTCAGCACCGGGGAGCTGTTTTTT. The chain has TRBV4-1 and TRBJ2-2; D gene uncertain. V lost 0 bases, J lost 4 bases, and 12 bases lay in between. The length of the CDR3 is 16 residues. Germline V CDR1 and CDR2: MGHRA, YSYEKL.

The V gene is TRBV6-1, the J gene TRBJ2-7; D ambiguous. V shed 1 base and J shed 3 bases, with 13 bases lying between them. Germline CDR1 and CDR2: MNHNS and SASEGT. The CDR3 is made up of 15 amino acids. The CDR3 sequence: CASSEVLRYNYEQYF. DNA for the CDR3: TGTGCCAGCAGTGAAGTATTGCGATATAACTACGAGCAGTACTTC.

This clone was detected once. The chain combines TRBV7-9 with TRBJ2-7; possibly TRBD1 for D (6 bases). The CDR3 has 15 amino acids. Germline V gives CDR1 SEHNR, CDR2 FQNEAQ (reference sequence). Trimming took 5 bases from V and 2 from J, leaving 16 bases between them. CDR3 nucleotides: TGTGCCAGCAGCCCTCCCACCAGGGGCCCCTACGAGCAGTACTTC. As protein: CASSPPTRGPYEQYF. Drawing the rest from reference TRBV7-9 and TRBJ2-7, the complete variable domain is DTGVSQNPRHKITKRGQNVTFRCDPISEHNRLYWYRQTLGQGPEFLTYFQNEAQLEKSRLLSDRFSAERPKGSFSTLEIQRTEQGDSAMYLCASSPPTRGPYEQYFGPGTRLTVT.

The chain is built from TRBV5-1 and TRBJ2-1; 9 nucleotides agree with TRBD2. The CDR3 is made up of 17 amino acids. Germline assignment: CDR1 SGHRS and CDR2 YFSETQ. The junction had 16 bases not matched to a gene; V was cut back by 3 bases and J by 9 bases. The CDR3 protein is CASSWGLGDSGSVEQFF. CDR3 nucleotide sequence: TGCGCCAGCAGCTGGGGTCTCGGGGATAGCGGGAGTGTTGAGCAGTTCTTC.

This chain uses TRBV6-2 or TRBV6-3 with TRBJ2-1; a weak D match, TRBD1 (5 bases). The V gene lost 2 bases and the J gene lost 3 bases, with 5 bases spanning the gap. This CDR3 spans 13 amino acids. Germline CDR1 is MNHEY and CDR2 is SVGEGT. The CDR3 DNA reads TGTGCCAGCAGTTACGACAGCTACAATGAGCAGTTCTTC. Translation gives CASSYDSYNEQFF.

The chain couples TRBV15 to TRBJ2-1; possible D gene TRBD2, 5 bases. The CDR3 is 20 amino acids. Germline values: CDR1 LNHNV, CDR2 YYDKDF (reference sequence). The germline V and J ends were trimmed by 0 bases and 7 bases, with 28 bases remaining between them. As DNA, the CDR3 is TGTGCCACCAGCAGAGAGAGGTTGGACTTGGTGGCTTGGATTGGAAATGAGCAGTTCTTC. Protein product: CATSRERLDLVAWIGNEQFF.

J is TRBJ2-1 and V is TRBV6-2 or TRBV6-3; TRBD2 matches 11 bases. Germline CDR1 is MNHEY and CDR2 is SVGEGT. There are 15 residues in the CDR3. Trimming took 4 bases from V and 4 from J; bases not matched to a gene: 3. In nucleotides, the CDR3 is TGTGCCAGCAGTTTTAGCGGGAGGGTATACAATGAGCAGTTCTTC. This codes for CASSFSGRVYNEQFF.

V usage is TRBV30 and J usage is TRBJ2-6; 7 bases map to TRBD2. The length of the CDR3 is 19 residues. The J segment lost 0 bases and the V segment lost 4 bases, leaving 15 bases of the junction unmatched. Germline CDR1 GTSNPN, CDR2 SVGIG (reference sequence). The CDR3 DNA is TGTGCCTGGAATCCTCCCGGGGGGACCCCCCTCTCTGGGGCCAACGTCCTGACTTTC. Translated: CAWNPPGGTPLSGANVLTF.

V gene TRBV24-1 combines with J gene TRBJ2-7; 14 bases match TRBD2. The CDR3 sequence is 15 residues long. Unmatched junction bases numbered 5, after V lost 5 bases and J lost 6 bases. Germline V CDR1 and CDR2: KGHDR, SFDVKD. CDR3 DNA: TGTGCCACCAGTGGACTAGCGGGAGGGCTATCCGAGCAGTACTTC. This codes for CATSGLAGGLSEQYF.

There are a few counts of this clone. The chain combines TRBV13 with TRBJ2-7, with D tentatively TRBD1 (5 bases). V lost 2 bases, J lost 2 bases, and 13 bases lay in between. The germline V gene has CDR1 PRHDT and CDR2 FYEKMQ (reference sequence). This CDR3 has 15 residues. The CDR3 region is CASSLIAGKPYEQYF. Written as DNA, the CDR3 is TGTGCCAGCAGCTTAATCGCAGGGAAACCCTACGAGCAGTACTTC.

The chain links TRBV12-3 or TRBV12-4 to TRBJ2-1; no firm D call. The CDR3 is 12 amino acids. Between the trimmed V and J ends, which lost 10 bases and 4 bases, there was a span of 11 bases. The CDR3 coding sequence is TGTGCCATTGTTACGAGGTACAATGAGCAGTTCTTC. It codes for CAIVTRYNEQFF.

The V and J genes are TRBV6-6 and TRBJ1-3, with D unresolved. CDR1 and CDR2 from the germline V gene are MNHNY and SVGAGI (reference sequence). The CDR3 sequence is 16 residues long. With 4 bases removed from V and 0 bases from J, the gap between germline ends came to 13 bases. The DNA of the CDR3 is TGTGCCAGCAGTTTATACCGCCACTTCTCTGGAAACACCATATATTTT. Protein: CASSLYRHFSGNTIYF.

V usage is TRBV9 and J usage is TRBJ2-7; D is perhaps TRBD1 (6 bases). Germline V gene data show CDR1 as SGDLS and CDR2 as YYNGEE. The V and J ends lost 3 bases and 6 bases respectively, with 13 bases between them. This CDR3 is built from 13 residues. The CDR3 DNA reads as TGTGCCAGCAGCGCCCAGGGGTTCGGCGAGCAGTACTTC. Its protein is CASSAQGFGEQYF.

The rearrangement joins TRBV30 to TRBJ1-1; 8 bases match TRBD1. Germline assignment: CDR1 GTSNPN and CDR2 SVGIG (reference sequence). The CDR3 has 13 residues. The V segment lost 7 bases and the J segment 3 bases; nucleotides outside the gene matches: 7. The CDR3 sequence: CASLGQGYTEAFF. CDR3 DNA sequence: TGTGCCTCACTAGGACAGGGCTACACTGAAGCTTTCTTT.

The rearrangement joins TRBV5-6 to TRBJ2-2, with D possibly matching TRBD2 (6 bases). The CDR3 totals 14 residues. Trimming shortened V by 4 bases and J by 1 base, and 8 bases separated the two germline ends. Germline V gene data show CDR1 as SGHDT and CDR2 as YYEEEE. Here the CDR3 DNA reads TGTGCCAGCAGCGGGACTCTGAACACCGGGGAGCTGTTTTTT. Amino acids: CASSGTLNTGELFF.

The chain couples TRBV5-1 to TRBJ1-2; D unclear. This CDR3 spans 13 amino acids. CDR1 and CDR2 (germline): SGHRS, YFSETQ. The V and J ends lost 3 bases and 7 bases respectively, with 13 bases between them. The chain's CDR3 is CASSSEAGIGYTF. Written as DNA, the CDR3 is TGCGCCAGCAGCTCCGAGGCGGGTATTGGCTACACCTTC.